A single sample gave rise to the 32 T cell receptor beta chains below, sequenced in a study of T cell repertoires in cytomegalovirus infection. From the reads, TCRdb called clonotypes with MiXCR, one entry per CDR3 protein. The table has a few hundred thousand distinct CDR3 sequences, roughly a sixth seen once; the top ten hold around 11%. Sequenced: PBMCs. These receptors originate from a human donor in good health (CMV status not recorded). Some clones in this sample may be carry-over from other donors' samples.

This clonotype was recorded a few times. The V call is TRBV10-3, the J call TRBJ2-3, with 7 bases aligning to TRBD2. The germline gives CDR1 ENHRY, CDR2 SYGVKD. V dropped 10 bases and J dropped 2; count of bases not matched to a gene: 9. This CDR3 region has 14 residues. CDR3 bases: TGTGCCACCGGGGAGGGTTCGCACACAGATACGCAGTATTTT. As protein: CATGEGSHTDTQYF.

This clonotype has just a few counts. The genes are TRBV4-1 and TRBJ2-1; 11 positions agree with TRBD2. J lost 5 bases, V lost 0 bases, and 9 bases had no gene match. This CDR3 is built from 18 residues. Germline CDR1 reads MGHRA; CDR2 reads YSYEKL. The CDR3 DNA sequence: TGCGCCAGCAGCCAAGAGGGGCTAGCGGGGGGAACAGACAATGAGCAGTTCTTC. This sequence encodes CASSQEGLAGGTDNEQFF.

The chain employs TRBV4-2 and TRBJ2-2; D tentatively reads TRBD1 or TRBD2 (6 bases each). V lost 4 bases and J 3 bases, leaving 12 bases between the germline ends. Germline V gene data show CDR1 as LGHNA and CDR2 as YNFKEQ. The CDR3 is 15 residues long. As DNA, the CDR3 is TGTGCCAGCAGCCGTAGGGGGGAGGACACCGGGGAGCTGTTTTTT. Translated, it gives CASSRRGEDTGELFF.

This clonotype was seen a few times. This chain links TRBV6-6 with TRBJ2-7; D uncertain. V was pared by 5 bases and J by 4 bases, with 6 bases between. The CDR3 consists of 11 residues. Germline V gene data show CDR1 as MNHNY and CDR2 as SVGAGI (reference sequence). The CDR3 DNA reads TGTGCCAGCAGTGTCCTTTACGAGCAGTACTTC. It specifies CASSVLYEQYF.

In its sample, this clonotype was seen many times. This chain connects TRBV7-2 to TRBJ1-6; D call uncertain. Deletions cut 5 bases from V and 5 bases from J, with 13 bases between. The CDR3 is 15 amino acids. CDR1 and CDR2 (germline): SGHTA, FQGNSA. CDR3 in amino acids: CASSPRRADNSPLHF. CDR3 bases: TGTGCCAGCAGCCCCCGTCGGGCCGATAATTCACCCCTCCACTTT.

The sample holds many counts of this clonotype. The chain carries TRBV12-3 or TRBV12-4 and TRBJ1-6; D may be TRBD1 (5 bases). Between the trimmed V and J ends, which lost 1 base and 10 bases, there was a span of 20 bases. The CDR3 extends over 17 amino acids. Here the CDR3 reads CASSLGGQGVWRSPLHF. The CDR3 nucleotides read TGTGCCAGCAGTTTAGGGGGCCAAGGGGTATGGAGATCACCCCTCCACTTT.

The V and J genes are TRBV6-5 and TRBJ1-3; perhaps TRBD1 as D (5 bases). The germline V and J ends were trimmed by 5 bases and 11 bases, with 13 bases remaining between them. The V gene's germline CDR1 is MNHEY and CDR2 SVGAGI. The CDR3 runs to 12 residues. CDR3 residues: CASSNPGTPIYF. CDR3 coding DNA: TGTGCCAGCAGTAACCCCGGGACCCCCATATATTTT.

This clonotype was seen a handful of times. In DNA, the CDR3 is TGTGCCAGCAATGCGGGGGGAACCTACAATGAGCAGTTCTTC. Translation gives CASNAGGTYNEQFF. The rearrangement links TRBV28 to TRBJ2-1, with 8 nucleotides matching TRBD2. The CDR3 covers 14 residues. The junction had 4 bases not matched to a gene; V was cut back by 7 bases and J by 2 bases. CDR1 is MDHEN, CDR2 SYDVKM, per germline.

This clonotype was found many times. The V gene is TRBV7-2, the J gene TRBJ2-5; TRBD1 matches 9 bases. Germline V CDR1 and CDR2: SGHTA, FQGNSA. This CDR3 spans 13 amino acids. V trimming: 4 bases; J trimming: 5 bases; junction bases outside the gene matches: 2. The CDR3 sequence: CASSYRGRETQYF. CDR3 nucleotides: TGTGCCAGCAGCTACAGGGGGCGGGAGACCCAGTACTTC.

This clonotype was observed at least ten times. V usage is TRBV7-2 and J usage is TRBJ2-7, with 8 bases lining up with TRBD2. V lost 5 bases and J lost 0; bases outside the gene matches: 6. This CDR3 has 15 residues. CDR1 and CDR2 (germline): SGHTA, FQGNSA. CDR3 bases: TGTGCCAGCAGCCACGGGGGGGGGCTCTCCTACGAGCAGTACTTC. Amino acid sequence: CASSHGGGLSYEQYF.

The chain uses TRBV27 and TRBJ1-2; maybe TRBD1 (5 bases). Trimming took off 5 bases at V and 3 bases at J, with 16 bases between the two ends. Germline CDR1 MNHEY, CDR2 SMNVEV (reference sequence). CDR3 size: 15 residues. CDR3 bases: TGTGCCAGCAGTAACCGGGGCTCTCCGCACTATGGCTACACCTTC. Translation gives CASSNRGSPHYGYTF.

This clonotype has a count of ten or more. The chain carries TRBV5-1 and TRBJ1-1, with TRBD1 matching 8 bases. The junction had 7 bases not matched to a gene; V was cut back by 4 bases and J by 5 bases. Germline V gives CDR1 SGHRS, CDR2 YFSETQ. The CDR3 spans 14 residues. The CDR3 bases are TGCGCCAGCAGCCCGGACAGGGCAGTTACTGAAGCTTTCTTT. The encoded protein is CASSPDRAVTEAFF.

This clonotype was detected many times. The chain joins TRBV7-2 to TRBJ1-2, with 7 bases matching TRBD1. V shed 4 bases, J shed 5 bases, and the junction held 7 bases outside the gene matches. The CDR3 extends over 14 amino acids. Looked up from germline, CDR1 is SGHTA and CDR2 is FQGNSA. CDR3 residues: CASSSRQGRYGYTF. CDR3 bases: TGTGCCAGCAGCTCAAGACAGGGCCGATATGGCTACACCTTC.

This chain's CDR3 is CASSSRWGYTF. The CDR3 nucleotides read TGTGCCAGCAGTTCACGGTGGGGCTACACCTTC. V usage is TRBV12-3 or TRBV12-4 and J usage is TRBJ1-2; D unresolved. The CDR3 length is 11 residues. V shed 4 bases and J shed 8 bases, with 8 bases lying between them.

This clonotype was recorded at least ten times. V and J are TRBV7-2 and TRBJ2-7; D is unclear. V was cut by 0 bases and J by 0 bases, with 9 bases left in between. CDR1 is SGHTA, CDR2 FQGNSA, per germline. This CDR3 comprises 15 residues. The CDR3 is CASSLAGGVSYEQYF. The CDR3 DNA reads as TGTGCCAGCAGCTTAGCAGGCGGTGTCTCCTACGAGCAGTACTTC. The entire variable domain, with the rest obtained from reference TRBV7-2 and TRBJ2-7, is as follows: GAGVSQSPSNKVTEKGKDVELRCDPISGHTALYWYRQSLGQGLEFLIYFQGNSAPDKSGLPSDRFSAERTGGSVSTLTIQRTQQEDSAVYLCASSLAGGVSYEQYFGPGTRLTVT.

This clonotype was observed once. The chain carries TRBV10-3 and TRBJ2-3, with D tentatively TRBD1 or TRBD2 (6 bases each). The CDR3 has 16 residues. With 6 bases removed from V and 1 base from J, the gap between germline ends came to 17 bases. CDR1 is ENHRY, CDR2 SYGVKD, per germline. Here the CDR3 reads CAISESLGGGTDTQYF. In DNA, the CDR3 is TGTGCCATCAGCGAGAGTCTGGGGGGCGGCACAGATACGCAGTATTTT.

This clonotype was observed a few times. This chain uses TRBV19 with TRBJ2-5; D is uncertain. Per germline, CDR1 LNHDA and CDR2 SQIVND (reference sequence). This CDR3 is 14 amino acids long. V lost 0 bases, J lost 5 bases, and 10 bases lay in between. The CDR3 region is CASSIDLGAETQYF. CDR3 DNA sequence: TGTGCCAGTAGTATAGATCTGGGCGCGGAGACCCAGTACTTC.

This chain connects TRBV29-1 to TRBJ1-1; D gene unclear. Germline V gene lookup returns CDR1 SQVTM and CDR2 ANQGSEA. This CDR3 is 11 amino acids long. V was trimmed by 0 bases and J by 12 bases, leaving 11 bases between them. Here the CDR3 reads CSVEEAFGSFF. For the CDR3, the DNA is TGCAGCGTTGAAGAGGCGTTCGGGTCTTTCTTT. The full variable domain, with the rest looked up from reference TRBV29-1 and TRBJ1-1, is SAVISQKPSRDICQRGTSLTIQCQVDSQVTMMFWYRQQPGQSLTLIATANQGSEATYESGFVIDKFPISRPNLTFSTLTVSNMSPEDSSIYLCSVEEAFGSFFGQGTRLTVV.

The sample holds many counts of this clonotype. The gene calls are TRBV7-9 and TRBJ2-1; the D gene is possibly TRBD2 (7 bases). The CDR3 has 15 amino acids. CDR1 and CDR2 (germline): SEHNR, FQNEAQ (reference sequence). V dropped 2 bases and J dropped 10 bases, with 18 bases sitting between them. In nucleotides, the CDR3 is TGTGCCAGCAGCTTATTTGGGGGGGCCACGGGGGAGCAGTTCTTC. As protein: CASSLFGGATGEQFF. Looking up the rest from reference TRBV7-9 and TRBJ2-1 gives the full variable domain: DTGVSQNPRHKITKRGQNVTFRCDPISEHNRLYWYRQTLGQGPEFLTYFQNEAQLEKSRLLSDRFSAERPKGSFSTLEIQRTEQGDSAMYLCASSLFGGATGEQFFGPGTRLTVL.

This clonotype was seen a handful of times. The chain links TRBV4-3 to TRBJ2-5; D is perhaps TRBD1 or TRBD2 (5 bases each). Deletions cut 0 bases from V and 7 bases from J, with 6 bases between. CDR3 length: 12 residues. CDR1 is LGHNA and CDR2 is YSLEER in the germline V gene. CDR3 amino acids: CASSQDGTTQYF. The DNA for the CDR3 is TGCGCCAGCAGCCAAGATGGGACGACCCAGTACTTC.

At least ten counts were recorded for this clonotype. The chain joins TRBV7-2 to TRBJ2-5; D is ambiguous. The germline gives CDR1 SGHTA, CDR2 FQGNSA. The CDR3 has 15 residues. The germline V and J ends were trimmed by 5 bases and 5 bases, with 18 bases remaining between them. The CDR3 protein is CASSPSAEKAETQYF. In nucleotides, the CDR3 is TGTGCCAGCAGCCCTTCGGCAGAGAAAGCGGAGACCCAGTACTTC.

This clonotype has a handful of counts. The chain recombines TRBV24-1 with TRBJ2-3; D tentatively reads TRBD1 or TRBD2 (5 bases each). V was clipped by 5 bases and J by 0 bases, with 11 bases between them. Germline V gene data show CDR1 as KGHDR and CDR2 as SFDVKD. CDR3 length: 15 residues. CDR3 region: CATSGGAASTDTQYF. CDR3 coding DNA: TGTGCCACCAGTGGAGGGGCGGCTAGCACAGATACGCAGTATTTT.

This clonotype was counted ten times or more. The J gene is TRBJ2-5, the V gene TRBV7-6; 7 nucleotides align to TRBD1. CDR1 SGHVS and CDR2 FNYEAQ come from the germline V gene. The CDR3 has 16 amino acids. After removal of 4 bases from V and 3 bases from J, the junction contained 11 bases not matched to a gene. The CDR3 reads CASSSKPMQGEETQYF. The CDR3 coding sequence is TGTGCCAGCAGCTCCAAACCCATGCAGGGGGAAGAGACCCAGTACTTC.

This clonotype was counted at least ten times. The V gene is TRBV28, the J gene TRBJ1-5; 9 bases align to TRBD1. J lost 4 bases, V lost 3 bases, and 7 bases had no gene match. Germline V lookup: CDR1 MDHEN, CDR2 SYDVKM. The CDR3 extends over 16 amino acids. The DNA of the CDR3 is TGTGCCAGCAGTTTCGGGACAGGGACGATTAATCAGCCCCAGCATTTT. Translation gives CASSFGTGTINQPQHF.

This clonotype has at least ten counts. CDR3: CASTQGASNTGELFF. The CDR3 DNA is TGTGCCAGCACTCAAGGGGCCTCCAACACCGGGGAGCTGTTTTTT. The chain joins TRBV7-2 to TRBJ2-2, with TRBD1 as a possible D gene (5 bases). Germline CDR1 and CDR2: SGHTA and FQGNSA. The V end lost 7 bases, the J end lost 2 bases, and 14 bases lay between the germline ends. The CDR3 has 15 residues.

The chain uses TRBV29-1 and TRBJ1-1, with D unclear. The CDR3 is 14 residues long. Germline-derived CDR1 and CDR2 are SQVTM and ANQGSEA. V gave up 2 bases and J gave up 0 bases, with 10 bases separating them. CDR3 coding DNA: TGCAGCGTTGAAAAGGGATCCATGAACACTGAAGCTTTCTTT. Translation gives CSVEKGSMNTEAFF.

The CDR3 coding sequence is TGTGCCAGCAAAGAGAGTGGCAGTACTAATGAAAAACTGTTTTTT. As protein: CASKESGSTNEKLFF. The V and J genes are TRBV28 and TRBJ1-4, with D uncertain. Trimming took 7 bases from V and 2 from J, leaving 14 bases between them. The CDR3 has 15 residues. CDR1 is MDHEN, CDR2 SYDVKM, per germline.

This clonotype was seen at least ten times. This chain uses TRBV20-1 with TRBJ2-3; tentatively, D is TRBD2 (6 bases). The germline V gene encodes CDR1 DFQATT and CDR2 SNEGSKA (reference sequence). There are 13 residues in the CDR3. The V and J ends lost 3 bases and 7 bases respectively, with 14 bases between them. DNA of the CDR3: TGCAGTGCTAGTGCGACTAGTACGAATACGCAGTATTTT. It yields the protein CSASATSTNTQYF.

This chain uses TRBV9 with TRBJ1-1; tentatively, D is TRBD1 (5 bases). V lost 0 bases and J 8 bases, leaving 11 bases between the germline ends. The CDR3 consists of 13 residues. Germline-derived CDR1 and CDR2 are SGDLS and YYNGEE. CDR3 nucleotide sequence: TGTGCCAGCAGCGTAGCGGGGACGGCCGAAGCTTTCTTT. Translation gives CASSVAGTAEAFF.

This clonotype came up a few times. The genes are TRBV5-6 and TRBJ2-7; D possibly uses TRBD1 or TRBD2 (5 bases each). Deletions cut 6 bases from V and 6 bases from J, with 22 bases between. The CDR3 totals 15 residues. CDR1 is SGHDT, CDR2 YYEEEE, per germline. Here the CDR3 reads CASKGTGTQEREQYF. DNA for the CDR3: TGTGCCAGCAAAGGGACCGGGACCCAGGAACGCGAGCAGTACTTC.

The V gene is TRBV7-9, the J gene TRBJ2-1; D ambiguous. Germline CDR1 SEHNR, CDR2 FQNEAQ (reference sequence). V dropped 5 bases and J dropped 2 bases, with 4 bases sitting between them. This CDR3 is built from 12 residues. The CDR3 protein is CASSPTYNEQFF. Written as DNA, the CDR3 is TGTGCCAGCAGCCCAACCTACAATGAGCAGTTCTTC.

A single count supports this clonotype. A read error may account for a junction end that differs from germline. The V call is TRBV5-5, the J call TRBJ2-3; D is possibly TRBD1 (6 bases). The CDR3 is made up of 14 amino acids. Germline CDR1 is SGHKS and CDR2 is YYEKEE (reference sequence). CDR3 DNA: TGTGCCAGCAGCTTACAGGGCTACACAGATGCGCAGTATTTT. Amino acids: CASSLQGYTDAQYF. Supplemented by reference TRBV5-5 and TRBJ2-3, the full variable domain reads DAGVTQSPTHLIKTRGQQVTLRCSPISGHKSVSWYQQVLGQGPQFIFQYYEKEERGRGNFPDRFSARQFPNYSSELNVNALLLGDSALYLCASSLQGYTDAQYFGPGTRLTVL.